This T cell receptor beta chain comes out of a study of patients and donors after allogeneic stem cell transplantation. MiXCR was run by TCRdb on the RT-PCR reads, yielding one entry per CDR3 protein. The data show roughly 250,000 distinct CDR3 sequences, roughly 13% seen once. At least ten counts were recorded for this clonotype. Trimming took off 3 bases at V and 4 bases at J, with 12 bases between the two ends. In germline, CDR1 is LGHDT, CDR2 YNNKEL (reference sequence). The CDR3 length is 14 residues. The origin of this receptor is a human donor who was either an allogeneic HSCT recipient or a stem cell or donor lymphocyte infusion donor (not recorded which). It is not recorded whose cells these are; they may come from a transplant donor. Sequencing was done on a sample of blood, either unsorted or a sorted T cell fraction (not recorded which). The rearrangement uses TRBV3-1 and TRBJ1-2; D call uncertain. CDR3: CASSQGSMSYGYTF. The CDR3 bases are TGTGCCAGCAGCCAGGGCAGTATGTCCTATGGCTACACCTTC.